Listed below are T cell receptor beta chains from one sample, sequenced in a study of shared clonotypes between healthy human individuals. Method: immunoSEQ multiplex PCR; TCRdb's copy keeps in-frame clones and lacks some. The sample lists hundreds of thousands of clones, around 67% occurring once. Material for sequencing was memory CD4+ T cells sorted from blood. The receptors derive from a woman in her twenties or thirties in good health. The CDR3 runs from the conserved cysteine through the conserved F or W. D genes are given only for firm matches. Expanded clones are given a class, and other clones once, few, many or no size at all.

V	J	D	size	CDR3	DNA
TRBV6-1	TRBJ2-7	NA	many	CASSGRQVSEQYF	TGTGCCAGCAGTGGTCGACAGGTCTCCGAGCAGTACTTC
TRBV11-2	TRBJ1-2	NA	NA	CASSSPDGLVYGYTF	TGTGCCAGCAGCTCTCCAGACGGGCTAGTGTATGGCTACACCTTC
TRBV7-8	TRBJ1-2	TRBD1	NA	CASAGGGPLFYGYTF	TGTGCCAGCGCAGGAGGGGGCCCCTTGTTCTATGGCTACACCTTC
TRBV18	TRBJ2-5	NA	NA	CASSPGSAGQETQYF	TGTGCCAGCTCACCGGGCTCGGCAGGGCAAGAGACCCAGTACTTC
TRBV19	TRBJ2-1	NA	NA	CASSAIPKDYNEQFF	TGTGCCAGTAGCGCGATACCAAAGGATTACAATGAGCAGTTCTTC
TRBV15	TRBJ1-1	NA	NA	CATSREGWGEQYTEAFF	TGTGCCACCAGCAGAGAAGGTTGGGGGGAGCAGTACACTGAAGCTTTCTTT
TRBV7-9	TRBJ2-3	TRBD2	NA	CASSPTSASTDTQYF	TGTGCCAGCAGCCCAACTAGCGCGAGTACAGATACGCAGTATTTT
TRBV2	TRBJ1-2	NA	few	CASSVLDSNYGYTF	TGTGCCAGCAGTGTTCTCGACAGTAACTATGGCTACACCTTC
TRBV28	TRBJ1-1	NA	once	CASRSTGSNTEAFF	TGTGCCAGCAGGTCCACAGGGTCGAACACTGAAGCTTTCTTT
TRBV7-6	TRBJ2-4	NA	NA	CASSLAARGMSKNIQYF	TGTGCCAGCAGCTTAGCGGCACGGGGGATGTCCAAAAACATTCAGTACTTC
TRBV11-3	TRBJ2-2	TRBD2	once	CASSLVGGSVTGELFF	TGTGCCAGCAGCTTAGTAGGCGGGAGTGTTACCGGGGAGCTGTTTTTT
TRBV14	TRBJ2-2	TRBD2	few	CASSGGTSAYGELFF	TGTGCCAGCAGCGGCGGGACTAGCGCATACGGGGAGCTGTTTTTT
TRBV7-9	TRBJ2-3	NA	NA	CASSLLDTQYF	TGTGCCAGCAGCCTTCTGGATACGCAGTATTTT
TRBV5-6	TRBJ1-1	NA	NA	CASSFPGATEAFF	TGTGCCAGCAGCTTCCCAGGGGCTACTGAAGCTTTCTTT
TRBV28	TRBJ2-3	TRBD2	once	CASTTSGRWTDTQYF	TGTGCCAGCACAACTAGCGGGAGGTGGACAGATACGCAGTATTTT
TRBV7-2	TRBJ2-7	TRBD2	NA	CASTLGSGSYEQYF	TGTGCCAGCACCCTAGGGAGCGGGAGCTACGAGCAGTACTTC
TRBV30	TRBJ2-3	TRBD2	few	CAWSGPTSGRLEVWYF	TGTGCCTGGAGTGGCCCGACTAGCGGGAGATTGGAGGTGTGGTATTTT
TRBV28	TRBJ2-1	TRBD2	NA	CASSPPSGRAGEQFF	TGTGCCAGCAGCCCCCCTAGCGGGAGGGCCGGTGAGCAGTTCTTC
TRBV5-8	TRBJ2-7	NA	NA	CASSPNWGYEQYF	TGTGCCAGCAGCCCTAACTGGGGTTACGAGCAGTACTTC
TRBV18	TRBJ1-1	NA	once	CASSPLDTRGTEAFF	TGTGCCAGCTCACCACTGGACACCCGCGGGACTGAAGCTTTCTTT
TRBV11-3	TRBJ2-7	NA	NA	CASSLGGDGGLEQYF	TGTGCCAGCAGCTTAGGCGGGGACGGAGGGCTCGAGCAGTACTTC
TRBV30	TRBJ2-2	NA	NA	CAWTRGGDTGELFF	TGTGCCTGGACCAGAGGGGGTGACACCGGGGAGCTGTTTTTT
TRBV19	TRBJ2-7	TRBD2	NA	CATAVQAGVENEQYF	TGTGCCACCGCGGTTCAAGCGGGAGTAGAAAACGAGCAGTACTTC
TRBV7-8	TRBJ1-2	NA	once	CASSLDRRGYTF	TGTGCCAGCAGCTTAGACAGACGCGGCTACACCTTC
TRBV30	TRBJ1-1	NA	NA	CAWSVRGRGDTEAFF	TGTGCCTGGAGTGTACGGGGACGGGGGGACACTGAAGCTTTCTTT
TRBV6-1	TRBJ2-1	TRBD2	once	CASSDFVAGSINEQFF	TGTGCCAGCAGTGATTTCGTAGCGGGATCCATCAATGAGCAGTTCTTC
TRBV19	TRBJ2-1	TRBD2	NA	CASSFTSAGSHGSQFF	TGTGCCAGTAGTTTTACTAGCGCCGGCTCCCACGGATCGCAGTTCTTC
TRBV6-1	TRBJ2-7	NA	once	CATSKPYEQYF	TGTGCCACCTCTAAACCCTACGAGCAGTACTTC
TRBV5-4	TRBJ2-7	TRBD1	NA	CASSTRDRGGFEQYF	TGTGCCAGCAGCACCCGGGACAGGGGAGGATTCGAGCAGTACTTC
TRBV6-5	TRBJ1-2	NA	NA	CASGLSLYGYTF	TGTGCCAGCGGGCTTTCCCTCTATGGCTACACCTTC
TRBV4-1	TRBJ1-4	NA	NA	CASSPLGGLGAKLFF	TGCGCCAGCAGCCCCCTGGGGGGACTGGGGGCAAAACTGTTTTTT
TRBV28	TRBJ2-1	TRBD2	NA	CASRDSGITFNEQFF	TGTGCCAGCAGAGATAGCGGGATCACGTTCAATGAGCAGTTCTTC
TRBV7-2	TRBJ1-4	NA	once	CASSLGGRIEKLFF	TGTGCCAGCAGCTTAGGGGGTAGGATTGAAAAACTGTTTTTT
TRBV4-1	TRBJ2-7	TRBD2	once	CASSQSPLAGSYEQYF	TGCGCCAGCAGCCAATCTCCCCTAGCGGGCTCCTACGAGCAGTACTTC
TRBV19	TRBJ2-3	NA	NA	CASSWQGFSDTQYF	TGTGCCAGTAGTTGGCAGGGTTTTTCAGATACGCAGTATTTT
TRBV11-3	TRBJ2-5	TRBD2	NA	CASSSGLGGTQYF	TGTGCCAGCAGCTCCGGACTAGGAGGGACCCAGTACTTC
TRBV5-1	TRBJ2-1	TRBD2	few	CASGTSYEQFF	TGCGCCAGCGGGACTAGCTATGAGCAGTTCTTC
TRBV28	TRBJ1-2	NA	NA	CASSSMARNYGYTF	TGTGCCAGCAGTTCCATGGCCAGAAACTATGGCTACACCTTC